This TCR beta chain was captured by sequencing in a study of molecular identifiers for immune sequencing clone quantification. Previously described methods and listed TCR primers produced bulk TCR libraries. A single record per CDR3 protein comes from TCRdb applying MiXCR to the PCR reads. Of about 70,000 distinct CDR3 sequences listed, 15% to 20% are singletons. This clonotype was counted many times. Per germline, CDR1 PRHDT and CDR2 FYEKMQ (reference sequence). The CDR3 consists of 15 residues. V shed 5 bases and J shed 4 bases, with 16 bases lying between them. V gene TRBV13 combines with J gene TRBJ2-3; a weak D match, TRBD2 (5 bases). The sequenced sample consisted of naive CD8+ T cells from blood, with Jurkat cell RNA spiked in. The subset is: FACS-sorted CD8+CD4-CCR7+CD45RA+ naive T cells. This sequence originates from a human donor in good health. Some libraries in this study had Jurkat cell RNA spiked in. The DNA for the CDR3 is TGTGCCAGCAGCCCCCGAGCGGCCACGTCAGATACGCAGTATTTT. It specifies CASSPRAATSDTQYF.